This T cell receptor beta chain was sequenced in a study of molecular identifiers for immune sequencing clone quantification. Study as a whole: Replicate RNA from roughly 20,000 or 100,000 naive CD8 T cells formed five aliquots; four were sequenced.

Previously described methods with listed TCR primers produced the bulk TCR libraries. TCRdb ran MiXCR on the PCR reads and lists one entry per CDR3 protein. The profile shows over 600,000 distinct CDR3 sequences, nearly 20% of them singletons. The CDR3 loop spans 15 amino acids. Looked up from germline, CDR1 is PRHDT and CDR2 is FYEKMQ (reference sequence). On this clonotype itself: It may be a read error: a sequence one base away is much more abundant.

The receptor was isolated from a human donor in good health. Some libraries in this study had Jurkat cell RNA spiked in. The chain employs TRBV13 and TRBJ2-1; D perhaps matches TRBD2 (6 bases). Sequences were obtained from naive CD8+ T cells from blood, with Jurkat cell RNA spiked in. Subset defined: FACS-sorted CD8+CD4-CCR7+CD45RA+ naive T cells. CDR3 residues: CAGSPPRVAAREQFF. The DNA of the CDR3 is TGTGCCGGCAGCCCCCCAAGGGTAGCGGCCCGAGAGCAGTTCTTC.